Reported below is one TCR beta chain. Antigen unknown. This specimen comes from a study of OX40 agonist ivuxolimab in advanced cancers. General study points: On average, a greater number of expanded clones characterised CD8+ T cells relative to CD4+.

The method was immunoSEQ multiplex PCR; TCRdb's version includes in-frame clones alone and lacks a portion of them. The sample has about 60,000 clones, around 83% seen once. Germline CDR1 reads SGHTA; CDR2 reads FQGNSA. CDR3 length: 13 residues. V was cut by 2 bases and J by 3 bases, with 7 bases left in between. Sequenced material: CD4+ or CD8+ T cells sorted from blood, taken in a trial of the OX40 agonist ivuxolimab. V is TRBV7-2 and J is TRBJ1-1; D remains unclear. The sequence derives from an adult with an advanced solid tumor such as melanoma, head and neck, liver or kidney cancer. The CDR3: CASSLNTYTEAFF. The CDR3 DNA is TGTGCCAGCAGCTTAAACACCTACACTGAAGCTTTCTTT. The full variable domain, in which reference TRBV7-2 and TRBJ1-1 provide the parts outside the CDR3, is GAGVSQSPSNKVTEKGKDVELRCDPISGHTALYWYRQSLGQGLEFLIYFQGNSAPDKSGLPSDRFSAERTGGSVSTLTIQRTQQEDSAVYLCASSLNTYTEAFFGQGTRLTVV.